One T cell receptor beta chain is described in this entry. The data are from a study of blood T cell repertoires in COVID-19. Whole-study context: Sources were T cells, B-cell-depleted T cells, or PBMCs; the material itself was cDNA or gDNA.

Sequencing was performed with immunoSEQ multiplex PCR; in TCRdb, only in-frame clones are kept and a portion is missing. The sample comprises about 250,000 clones, around 85% of which are singletons, and 0.87% rests with the top ten. CDR1 and CDR2 from the germline V gene are LNHDA and SQIVND (reference sequence). V lost 2 bases, J lost 4 bases, and 4 bases stayed unmatched. CDR3 length: 14 residues. Material: peripheral blood. The receptor comes from a human donor with COVID-19, enrolled during active disease. The donor label of this sample is uncertain. This sequence joins TRBV19 and TRBJ1-2; TRBD1 agrees at 7 bases. CDR3: CASSIMAGGYGYTF. CDR3 nucleotides: TGTGCCAGTAGTATAATGGCAGGGGGCTATGGCTACACCTTC.